This TCR beta chain was found in a study of blood T cell repertoires in COVID-19. Turning to the study itself: Sites in the United States, Italy and Spain provided acute and convalescent COVID-19 samples. The cDNA or gDNA used as material had been derived from T cells, B-cell-depleted T cells, or PBMCs.

CDR3 length: 19 amino acids. The germline gives CDR1 MDHEN, CDR2 SYDVKM. V lost 6 bases and J 4 bases, leaving 31 bases between the germline ends. TCRdb's copy holds only in-frame clones and misses some; the assay was immunoSEQ multiplex PCR. The sample has a few hundred thousand clones, roughly 83% seen once. This sequence originates from a woman aged 50 to 60 with acute or convalescent COVID-19. The chain links TRBV28 to TRBJ2-7; D is possibly TRBD1 (7 bases). Material: peripheral blood. CDR3 loop: CASRTPISAGGLFGYEQYF. CDR3 DNA sequence: TGTGCCAGCAGAACACCCATTTCGGCAGGGGGACTTTTCGGGTACGAGCAGTACTTC.